A selection of T cell receptor beta chains follows, all from one sample in a study of T-cell memory formation after mild COVID-19. Each CDR3 protein is one row after TCRdb ran MiXCR on the 5' RACE reads. This table holds some 150,000 distinct CDR3 sequences, 15% to 20% found once. The sample consisted of PBMCs or a T cell subset sorted from them (not recorded which). The receptor set was obtained from an adult woman who had mild COVID-19 (a few samples of this study predate the infection). Cell type and time point are not known. CDR3s include the opening cysteine and the closing phenylalanine or tryptophan. The order of the fields is V gene, J gene, D gene, clone size, CDR3 DNA, CDR3 protein. The D gene is left open where the match is weak. Some rows mark clone size as missing; the rest say once, few, many or name a class of expanded clone.

TRBV29-1,TRBJ2-7,.,.,TGCAGTGTGACAGCTACCTCCTACGAGCAGTACTTC,CSVTATSYEQYF
TRBV7-3,TRBJ2-5,TRBD1,.,TGTGCCAGCAGCTTAACCGGGACAGGGCAAGAGACCCAGTACTTC,CASSLTGTGQETQYF
TRBV18,TRBJ2-2,.,few,TGTGCCAGCTCACCACGTAGGGAGGCCGGGGAGCTGTTTTTT,CASSPRREAGELFF
TRBV7-9,TRBJ2-3,TRBD2,few,TGTGCCAGCAGAACTAGCGGGAGTACAGATACGCAGTATTTT,CASRTSGSTDTQYF
TRBV12-3/TRBV12-4,TRBJ1-1,.,few,TGTGCCAGCAGTTTCAATGGGGGATCTTTCTTT,CASSFNGGSFF
TRBV6-2/TRBV6-3,TRBJ2-1,TRBD1,.,TGTGCCAGCACCCCGGGGAGGACAGGGAGCCTCAATGAGCAGTTCTTC,CASTPGRTGSLNEQFF
TRBV15,TRBJ1-4,.,.,TGTGCCACCAGCAGACGCCCGAGGACTAATGAAAAACTGTTTTTT,CATSRRPRTNEKLFF
TRBV7-9,TRBJ2-5,TRBD2,few,TGTGCCAGCAGCTATAGGACGGGAGGGGAGACCCAGTACTTC,CASSYRTGGETQYF
TRBV29-1,TRBJ1-2,.,few,TGCAGCGTTGCCCGGACAGAGACACGGGGGGCTGGCTACACCTTC,CSVARTETRGAGYTF
TRBV2,TRBJ1-2,.,.,TGTGCCAGCAAGAAACCCGCGGCCTATGGCTACACCTTC,CASKKPAAYGYTF
TRBV7-2,TRBJ2-2,.,.,TGTGCCAGCAGCTTCAATCCGATGAACACCGGGGAGCTGTTTTTT,CASSFNPMNTGELFF
TRBV9,TRBJ2-7,.,many,TGTGCCAGCAGCGTCGGCCCTAGCAGCTACGAGCAGTACTTC,CASSVGPSSYEQYF
TRBV3-1,TRBJ2-1,TRBD2,.,TGTGCCAGCTCTTGGACTAGTACATACAATGAGCAGTTCTTC,CASSWTSTYNEQFF
TRBV20-1,TRBJ2-2,.,.,TGCAGTGCTAGAGCCGGAGGAGGCACCGGGGAGCTGTTTTTT,CSARAGGGTGELFF